This record covers a single TCR beta chain. The length of the CDR3 is 16 residues. Germline CDR1 and CDR2: MNHEY and SMNVEV (reference sequence). V was shortened by 8 bases and J by 0 bases, with 14 bases between the two germline ends. The data were taken from a study of technical replicates of blood from several donors. The assay was immunoSEQ multiplex PCR, and TCRdb's table has in-frame clones only and misses some. The data hold some 93,000 clones, with 95% observed a single time. This TCR came from a human donor in good health. Specimen: T cells isolated from PBMCs. The rearrangement uses TRBV27 and TRBJ2-6; unclear D gene. Here the CDR3 reads CASGTQAYSGANVLTF. CDR3 DNA: TGTGCCAGCGGTACCCAGGCATACTCTGGGGCCAACGTCCTGACTTTC.